This TCR beta chain stems from a study of T cell responses to AZD1222 COVID-19 vaccine listed by TCRdb under 2021. A note on the overall study: AZD1222 recipients with second doses at about 4 weeks or about 12 weeks were pooled, because spike-specific TCR depth and breadth did not differ between schedules. A total of around 240 trial participants underwent TCR sequencing, of whom nearly 210 received two doses of AZD1222 and about 26 received two doses of the MenACWY control vaccine. Trial participants were enrolled by age into 18-55, 56-69 and 70-plus year subgroups, with approximately 160, 26 and 62 TCR-sequenced participants respectively.

The time point label of this sample denotes: baseline before first vaccination. Vaccinee samples came from UK trials COV001 and COV002, including a single-blind randomized controlled phase 2/3 trial of AZD1222 (ChAdOx1 nCoV-19) in healthy adults. For TCRbeta chain sequencing, PBMC samples from trial participants were taken at day 0 and at day 28 after the second dose. The research as a whole found: After two AZD1222 doses, both the breadth and the depth of spike-specific TCRs were significantly higher than at day 0 and than in MenACWY recipients. The vaccine-associated CD4 TCRs covered the entire spike protein, and the dominant responses fell in regions 160-218 and 743-854. The 56-69-year group was small, and its depth increase did not reach significance, likely because of low power. Epitopes outside the regions mutated in the B.1.351 and B.1.1.7 variants were reportedly recognized by nearly half of the unique spike-specific TCRs. Participants were mostly white British and included more females than males, and it was suggested by the authors that clonal diversity may have been underestimated. Because no day 14 peak-response samples were available, repertoires were characterized only after the peak T cell response. Conclusions about previously exposed vaccinees were limited because only six or seven AZD1222 recipients were SARS-CoV-2 seropositive at baseline.

The CDR3 regions of human TCRbeta chains were analyzed by immunosequencing. As for the original processing: TCRs in the repertoires were matched against a reference library of SARS-CoV-2-specific TCRs that had been generated with the MIRA antigen-specificity platform. Breadth was defined as the fraction of unique TCRs that were SARS-CoV-2-associated. Depth was defined as the fraction of total T cells that were SARS-CoV-2-associated. Using the MIRA data, each spike-specific TCR was mapped to the spike region that the TCR reacts to and placed in a CD4 or CD8 class. Log10-transformed breadth and depth values were compared by one-way ANOVA with Sidak's multiple comparisons tests. This is the immuneACCESS table as TCRdb keeps it, with only in-frame sequences that have V and J called. A part of the clones is gone; compared with another copy, unresolved V genes explain less than half, and the rest is unexplained. That table gives V, J and clone size, and the DNA gave D and trimming. In all, the sample holds about 150,000 clones, and roughly 90% of those were seen once. The biggest ten clones account for around 1.3% of the sample.

Comment on this clone: Its antigen has not been determined. The input lacks base qualities; no much larger clone sits a single base away.

From the germline V gene, CDR1 is SGHRS and CDR2 is YFSETQ. CDR3 length: 16 amino acids, cysteine to phenylalanine. Left in the record is the CDR3 DNA by itself, 48 bases read in frame from the first base. V sheds 0 bases and J sheds 3 bases, leaving 10 bases between their ends. Specimen: peripheral blood, collected on day 0 of AZD1222 vaccination. The clonotype comes from an adult in good health. The receptor chain draws on TRBV5-1 and TRBJ1-6; a weak D assignment points to TRBD1 (5 bases agree). DNA sequence: TGCGCCAGCAGCTTGGACCAGGGTCTCTATAATTCACCCCTCCACTTT. It is translated as CASSLDQGLYNSPLHF.